The clone carrying this T cell receptor (beta chain) was seen more than once but under ten times. What it recognizes is unknown. J gave up 1 base and V 4 bases, and 13 bases lay outside the gene matches. Germline V gene lookup returns CDR1 KGHSH and CDR2 LQKENI. This CDR3 has 18 residues. PCR amplification relied on 60 Vbeta primers (plus 13 Jbeta primers). TCRdb's table, derived via immunoSEQ multiplex PCR, lists solely in-frame clones and lacks some. Of over 130,000 clones in the sample, roughly two thirds were seen once. The entry originates in a study of cytomegalovirus exposure and HLA in healthy donors. Findings of the study overall: An analysis done earlier found most TCR beta V segments productive about 87% or about 30% of the time. Association of approximately 16,000 TCR beta sequences with HLA alleles was found at 0.05 false discovery rate in a later analysis.

The rearrangement links TRBV18 to TRBJ1-1; 9 bases map to TRBD1. Sequencing was done on a sample of PBMCs. This sequence was found in a male donor in good health and CMV-seronegative. The CDR3 sequence is CASSRADRGFSRNTEAFF. In DNA, the CDR3 is TGTGCCAGCTCACGAGCGGACAGGGGTTTTTCTAGGAACACTGAAGCTTTCTTT.